The rows below give T cell receptor beta chains drawn from one sample of a study of T cells in localized non-small cell lung cancer. TCRdb's copy holds only in-frame clones and misses some; the assay was immunoSEQ multiplex PCR. The profile covers about 26,000 clones, with more than 65% appearing a single time and 9.5% to 10% taken by the ten largest. Material: peripheral blood, obtained before any cancer treatment. The receptors stem from a man aged 40 to 70 with stage III squamous cell lung carcinoma. CDR3s include the opening cysteine and the closing phenylalanine or tryptophan. The order of the fields is clone size, V gene, J gene, D gene, CDR3 protein, CDR3 DNA. D genes are given only for firm matches. Only part of the rows carry a size: once, few, many, or a class if the clone is expanded.

NA	TRBV6-5	TRBJ1-1	NA	CASREGTRRAFF	TGTGCCAGCAGAGAAGGGACCAGACGGGCTTTCTTT
once	TRBV4-1	TRBJ1-4	TRBD1	CASSQDWGQGRKLFF	TGCGCCAGCAGCCAAGATTGGGGACAGGGGAGGAAACTGTTTTTT
NA	TRBV28	TRBJ2-5	TRBD2	CASSSGRWKETQYF	TGTGCCAGCAGTAGCGGGAGGTGGAAAGAGACCCAGTACTTC
NA	TRBV29-1	TRBJ2-6	TRBD1	CSVPRTGSGANVLTF	TGCAGCGTCCCCCGGACAGGCTCTGGGGCCAACGTCCTGACTTTC
NA	TRBV5-6	TRBJ1-6	NA	CASSLAMSPLHF	TGTGCCAGCAGCTTGGCGATGTCACCCCTCCACTTT
NA	TRBV11-2	TRBJ1-6	TRBD1	CASSSRQGIDSPLHF	TGTGCCAGCAGCTCTAGACAGGGGATTGATTCACCCCTCCACTTT
NA	TRBV5-1	TRBJ2-1	TRBD1	CASSLYPGQGSNEQFF	TGCGCCAGCAGCCTATATCCGGGACAGGGGTCCAATGAGCAGTTCTTC
few	TRBV11-2	TRBJ1-6	TRBD1	CASTPGGRISPLHF	TGTGCCAGCACCCCAGGGGGTCGTATTTCACCCCTCCACTTT
NA	TRBV7-8	TRBJ1-5	NA	CASSLDEERDYQPQHF	TGTGCCAGCAGCTTAGATGAGGAAAGGGACTATCAGCCCCAGCATTTT
NA	TRBV6-6	TRBJ1-2	NA	CASSPTGYGYTF	TGTGCCAGCAGTCCGACAGGTTATGGCTACACCTTC
NA	TRBV30	TRBJ2-7	TRBD1	CACLTRGTSYEQYF	TGTGCCTGTTTGACCAGGGGGACCTCCTACGAGCAGTACTTC
few	TRBV9	TRBJ2-1	NA	CASGLGGAYNEQFF	TGTGCCAGCGGGCTCGGTGGGGCCTACAATGAGCAGTTCTTC
NA	TRBV6-4	TRBJ1-1	NA	CASSDVLTQGRMVNTEAFF	TGTGCCAGCAGTGACGTTTTGACACAGGGAAGGATGGTGAACACTGAAGCTTTCTTT
NA	TRBV2	TRBJ2-3	TRBD1	CASSLRTGASTDTQYF	TGTGCCAGCAGCCTACGGACAGGTGCTAGCACAGATACGCAGTATTTT
NA	TRBV18	TRBJ2-3	NA	CASSPEYSKADTQYF	TGTGCCAGCTCACCAGAGTACTCTAAGGCAGATACGCAGTATTTT
NA	TRBV2	TRBJ1-5	NA	CASSVGHRQPQHF	TGTGCCAGCAGTGTGGGGCATCGGCAGCCCCAGCATTTT
NA	TRBV5-1	TRBJ2-1	NA	CASSFRGADSYNEQFF	TGCGCCAGCAGCTTCCGTGGAGCGGACTCCTACAATGAGCAGTTCTTC
NA	TRBV2	TRBJ2-7	NA	CASSARGGLGEQYF	TGTGCCAGCAGTGCCCGCGGGGGCCTTGGGGAGCAGTACTTC
NA	TRBV6-5	TRBJ1-2	NA	CATVQGDYGYTF	TGTGCCACAGTACAGGGCGACTATGGCTACACCTTC
NA	TRBV28	TRBJ2-1	TRBD2	CASSPVVLGRELYNEQFF	TGTGCCAGCAGTCCTGTCGTTCTGGGGCGGGAGCTTTACAATGAGCAGTTCTTC
once	TRBV6-1	TRBJ1-1	NA	CASTRGDTEAFF	TGTGCCAGTACTCGGGGGGACACTGAAGCTTTCTTT
NA	TRBV11-2	TRBJ2-3	TRBD2	CAGRLAGGADTQYF	TGTGCCGGCAGACTAGCGGGGGGGGCGGATACGCAGTATTTT
NA	TRBV6-4	TRBJ2-3	TRBD2	CASSERGGTDTQYF	TGTGCCAGCAGTGAGCGGGGGGGCACAGATACGCAGTATTTT
once	TRBV7-9	TRBJ1-5	NA	CASRDGNQPQHF	TGTGCCAGCAGGGACGGCAATCAGCCCCAGCATTTT
NA	TRBV5-5	TRBJ2-2	NA	CASSLRGANTGELFF	TGTGCCAGCAGCTTGAGGGGCGCGAACACCGGGGAGCTGTTTTTT
NA	TRBV7-7	TRBJ2-5	TRBD1	CASSLGQGETQYF	TGTGCTAGCAGCCTTGGACAGGGAGAGACCCAGTACTTC
NA	TRBV9	TRBJ1-3	NA	CASSATPRLSGNTIYF	TGTGCCAGCAGCGCCACCCCAAGGCTCTCAGGAAACACCATATATTTT
NA	TRBV27	TRBJ1-3	NA	CASSLTPGPGNTIYF	TGTGCCAGCAGTTTAACGCCAGGGCCTGGAAACACCATATATTTT
NA	TRBV28	TRBJ1-1	NA	CASSSWQGTAEAFF	TGTGCCAGCAGTTCCTGGCAGGGCACGGCTGAAGCTTTCTTT
NA	TRBV29-1	TRBJ1-5	TRBD1	CSVMTGLNQPQHF	TGCAGCGTTATGACAGGGCTAAATCAGCCCCAGCATTTT
NA	TRBV6-5	TRBJ1-2	TRBD1	CASSITGVDYGYTF	TGTGCCAGCAGTATCACAGGGGTGGACTATGGCTACACCTTC
NA	TRBV18	TRBJ2-5	NA	CASEKGGGQETQYF	TGTGCCAGCGAAAAAGGCGGCGGGCAAGAGACCCAGTACTTC
NA	TRBV28	TRBJ2-2	TRBD1	CASSPWTGGLFF	TGTGCCAGCAGTCCCTGGACAGGGGGGCTGTTTTTT
NA	TRBV5-1	TRBJ2-3	NA	CASTRQEGTDTQYF	TGCGCCAGCACTCGACAGGAGGGAACAGATACGCAGTATTTT
NA	TRBV13	TRBJ2-3	TRBD2	CASSLGSSGGTDTQYF	TGTGCCAGCAGCTTAGGGAGTAGCGGGGGCACAGATACGCAGTATTTT
NA	TRBV21-1	TRBJ1-4	NA	CASSPDGGTKAEKLFF	TGTGCCAGCAGCCCGGACGGGGGAACGAAGGCTGAAAAACTGTTTTTT
NA	TRBV6-5	TRBJ1-1	NA	CASSYSREGITEAFF	TGTGCCAGCAGTTACTCGAGGGAGGGGATCACTGAAGCTTTCTTT
once	TRBV7-9	TRBJ2-5	NA	CASSPQDKETQYF	TGTGCCAGCAGCCCCCAGGACAAAGAGACCCAGTACTTC
NA	TRBV7-7	TRBJ2-5	TRBD2	CASSAGRSYQETQYF	TGTGCCAGCAGCGCCGGGAGGAGTTACCAAGAGACCCAGTACTTC
NA	TRBV4-1	TRBJ2-1	TRBD2	CASSFGLAGRSYNEQFF	TGCGCCAGCAGCTTTGGACTAGCGGGGCGTTCCTACAATGAGCAGTTCTTC
once	TRBV11-2	TRBJ1-1	NA	CASSSGRPPNTEAFF	TGTGCCAGCAGCTCCGGCCGGCCTCCCAACACTGAAGCTTTCTTT
NA	TRBV30	TRBJ2-7	TRBD1	CAWSTKPGTARGEQYF	TGTGCCTGGAGTACCAAACCAGGGACAGCGCGTGGCGAGCAGTACTTC
once	TRBV20-1	TRBJ2-5	NA	CSAIGGETQYF	TGCAGTGCTATTGGGGGGGAGACCCAGTACTTC
NA	TRBV6-6	TRBJ2-5	TRBD1	CASRPLETGRKTQYF	TGTGCCAGCAGACCGCTGGAGACAGGGCGAAAGACCCAGTACTTC
NA	TRBV25-1	TRBJ1-1	TRBD1	CASQTGKNTEAFF	TGTGCCAGCCAGACAGGGAAGAACACTGAAGCTTTCTTT
few	TRBV2	TRBJ1-5	TRBD1	CASSGGQGRTQPQHF	TGTGCCAGCAGTGGGGGACAGGGTAGGACTCAGCCCCAGCATTTT
NA	TRBV5-5	TRBJ1-2	NA	CASSLARQPPYGYTF	TGTGCCAGCAGCTTGGCCCGACAGCCCCCCTATGGCTACACCTTC
NA	TRBV9	TRBJ2-4	NA	CASSVSVDSQRKNIQYF	TGTGCCAGCAGCGTAAGTGTCGACAGCCAGAGAAAAAACATTCAGTACTTC